This TCR beta chain was observed in a study of blood T cell repertoires in COVID-19. Study-wide context: Samples came from the United States, Italy and Spain, spanning acute and convalescent COVID-19. PBMCs, B-cell-depleted T cells, or T cells were the source of the cDNA or gDNA that made up the material.

Authors' methods: Amplified reference gene primers provided the basis for estimating nucleated cell counts. Clones were read by immunoSEQ multiplex PCR, and TCRdb kept only the in-frame ones, dropping some. V and J calls and clone size are those listed in that table; D and trimming were worked out from the DNA. The sample shows approximately 250,000 clones, approximately 87% of them seen only once. J lost 9 bases, V lost 6 bases, and 11 bases had no gene match. This CDR3 region has 14 residues. CDR1 and CDR2 from the germline V gene are MDHEN and SYDVKM. J is TRBJ1-5 and V is TRBV28; TRBD1 aligns across 7 bases. This clonotype originated in a human donor in a cohort sampled during active COVID-19. Sequenced material: peripheral blood. The CDR3 region has the DNA TGTGCCAGCAGAAACAGGGGCGGCCCCGGGCCCCAGCATTTT. This gives the protein CASRNRGGPGPQHF.